The sequence of this TCR beta chain was determined in a study of blood T cell repertoires in COVID-19. Study-wide background: Sites in the United States, Italy and Spain provided acute and convalescent COVID-19 samples. Sample material is recorded as cDNA or gDNA derived from T cells, B-cell-depleted T cells, or PBMCs.

The CDR3 runs to 15 residues. Germline V gene lookup returns CDR1 SEHNR and CDR2 FQNEAQ (reference sequence). Trimming took off 5 bases at V and 1 base at J, with 12 bases between the two ends. How the authors handled the data: Quantification of nucleated cells was approximated via reference gene primer amplification. Here immunoSEQ multiplex PCR was the method, and the copy in TCRdb shows in-frame clones only, minus some. V and J calls and clone size are as listed in that table; D and trimming were resolved from the DNA. This table has over 85,000 clones, 82% appearing once. This chain uses TRBV7-9 with TRBJ1-3, with D unclear. The sequence was collected from a woman between 55 and 75 years old with acute or convalescent COVID-19. Material for sequencing was peripheral blood. CDR3 residues: CASSPGGGSGNTIYF. DNA of the CDR3: TGTGCCAGCAGCCCGGGCGGAGGTTCTGGAAACACCATATATTTT.